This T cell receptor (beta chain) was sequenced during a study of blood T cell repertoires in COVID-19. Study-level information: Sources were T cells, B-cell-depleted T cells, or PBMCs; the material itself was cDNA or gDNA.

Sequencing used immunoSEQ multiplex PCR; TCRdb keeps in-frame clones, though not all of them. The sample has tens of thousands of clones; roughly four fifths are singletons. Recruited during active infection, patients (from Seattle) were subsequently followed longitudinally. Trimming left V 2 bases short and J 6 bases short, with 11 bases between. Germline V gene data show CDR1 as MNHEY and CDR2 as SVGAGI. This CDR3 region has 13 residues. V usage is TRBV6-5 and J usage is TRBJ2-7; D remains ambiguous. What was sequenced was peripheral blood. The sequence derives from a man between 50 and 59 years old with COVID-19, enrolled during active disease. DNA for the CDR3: TGTGCCAGCAGTTACAGCAGGTTAAGCGAGCAGTACTTC. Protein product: CASSYSRLSEQYF.